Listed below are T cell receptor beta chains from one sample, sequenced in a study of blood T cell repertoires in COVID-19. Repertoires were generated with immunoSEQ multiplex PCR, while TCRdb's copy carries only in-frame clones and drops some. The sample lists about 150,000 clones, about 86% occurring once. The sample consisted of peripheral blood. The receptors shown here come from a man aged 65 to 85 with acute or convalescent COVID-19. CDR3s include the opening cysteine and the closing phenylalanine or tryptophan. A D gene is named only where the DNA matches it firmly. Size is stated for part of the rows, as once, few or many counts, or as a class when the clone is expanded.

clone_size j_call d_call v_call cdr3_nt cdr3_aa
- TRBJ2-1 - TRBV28 TGTGCCAGCAGTTTATCGGCGCAGGGGTTACGCAATGAGCAGTTCTTC CASSLSAQGLRNEQFF
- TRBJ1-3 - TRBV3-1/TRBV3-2 TGTGCCAGCAGCGCCCGACAGGTCTTCTCTGGAAACACCATATATTTT CASSARQVFSGNTIYF
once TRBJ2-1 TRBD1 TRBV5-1 TGCGCCAGCAGCTTGGTTGGGACAGGGGATGAGCAGTTCTTC CASSLVGTGDEQFF
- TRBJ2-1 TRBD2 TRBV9 TGTGCCAGCAGCGTAGGGACTAGCGGGTTAGGTGAGCAGTTCTTC CASSVGTSGLGEQFF
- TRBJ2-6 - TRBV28 TGTGCCAGCAGTTCGCCTACTACTGGGGCCAACGTCCTGACTTTC CASSSPTTGANVLTF
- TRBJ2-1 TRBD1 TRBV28 TGTGCCAGCAGTCCTCGGGACAGCCGCGGTTGGTTCTTC CASSPRDSRGWFF
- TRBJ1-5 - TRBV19 TGTGCCAGTAAGCTCAGGGGAGAAGGTCAGCCCCAGCATTTT CASKLRGEGQPQHF
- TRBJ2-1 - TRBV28 TGTGCCAGCAGTTTACAGCGGGTAGATAATGAGCAGTTCTTC CASSLQRVDNEQFF
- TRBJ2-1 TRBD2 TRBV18 TGTGCCAGCTCACCTGATAGCGGGAGTTTCTCCTACAATGAGCAGTTCTTC CASSPDSGSFSYNEQFF
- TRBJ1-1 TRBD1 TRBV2 TGTGCCAGCAGTGATTCCAGGGGGTGGACTGAAGCTTTCTTT CASSDSRGWTEAFF
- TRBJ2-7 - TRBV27 TGTGCCAGCAGTTTCCAGGGGTGGGGTTACGAGCAGTACTTC CASSFQGWGYEQYF
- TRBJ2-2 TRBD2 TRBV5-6 TGTGCCAGCAGCTATCCGGGACTAGCGGTGAACACCGGGGAGCTGTTTTTT CASSYPGLAVNTGELFF
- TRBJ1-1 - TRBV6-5 TGTGCCAGCAGTAAGTTAGACACGAACACTGAAGCTTTCTTT CASSKLDTNTEAFF
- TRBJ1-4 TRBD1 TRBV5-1 TGCGCCAGCAGCCCCCGGGACAGGGGATTTCCAAATGAAAAACTGTTTTTT CASSPRDRGFPNEKLFF
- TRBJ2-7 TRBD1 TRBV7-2 TGTGCCAGCAGCTCCACAGGGGTCGGAGGGCAGTACTTC CASSSTGVGGQYF
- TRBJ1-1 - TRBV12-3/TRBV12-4 TGTGCCAGCAGACCAGCAGGGTGGACTGAAGCTTTCTTT CASRPAGWTEAFF
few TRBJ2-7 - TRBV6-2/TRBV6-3 TGTGCCAGCAGTTACTCGGTCAGGGGACACGAGCAGTACTTC CASSYSVRGHEQYF
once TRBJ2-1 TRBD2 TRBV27 TGTGCCAGCAGGGGGGGACTAGCGTACATGTCTGAGCAGTTCTTC CASRGGLAYMSEQFF
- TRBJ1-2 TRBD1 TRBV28 TGTGCCAGCAGTACCGACACAGGGGTCTATGGCTACACCTTC CASSTDTGVYGYTF
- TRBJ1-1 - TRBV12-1 TGTGCCAGCGGGGTCACCCACCGTCGGACAGCGGAAATATTGAACACTGAAGCTTTCTTT CASGVTHRRTAEILNTEAFF
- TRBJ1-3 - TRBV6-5 TGTGCCAGCAGCCCCAACAACTCTGGAAACACCATATATTTT CASSPNNSGNTIYF
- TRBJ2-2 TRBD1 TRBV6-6 TGTGCCAGCAGTTCTCAAGGGACAGCCACCGGGGAGCTGTTTTTT CASSSQGTATGELFF
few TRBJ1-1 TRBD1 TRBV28 TGTGCCAGCAGTTTAACAGGGGGCGGTCCCACTGAAGCTTTCTTT CASSLTGGGPTEAFF
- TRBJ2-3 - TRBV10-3 TGTGCCATCAGTGAGTCGGGGGGGGCTAGCACAGATACGCAGTATTTT CAISESGGASTDTQYF
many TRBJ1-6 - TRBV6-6 TGTGCCAGCAGTTACTCGACAGCGGGACCCCTCCACTTT CASSYSTAGPLHF
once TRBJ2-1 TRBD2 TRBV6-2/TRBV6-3 TGTGCCAGCAGTTACGCGCGCGGGGGATCCTACAATGAGCAGTTCTTC CASSYARGGSYNEQFF
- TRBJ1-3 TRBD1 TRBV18 TGTGCCAGCTCACCACTGGAAGGAGGGACAGGGGGTTACACCATATATTTT CASSPLEGGTGGYTIYF
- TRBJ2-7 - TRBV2 TGTGCCGGCAGGGAGGATGGGGACTACGAGCAGTACTTC CAGREDGDYEQYF
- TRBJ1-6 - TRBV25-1 TGTGCCAGCAGAGCCCCAGGACTGATTAATTCACCCCTCCACTTT CASRAPGLINSPLHF
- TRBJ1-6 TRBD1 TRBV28 TGTGCCAGCAGTTTTTCCGGGACAGTCTATAATTCACCCCTCCACTTT CASSFSGTVYNSPLHF
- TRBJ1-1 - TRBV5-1 TGCGCCAGCAGCTTGGCGCTACAGACGCGAATGAACACTGAAGCTTTCTTT CASSLALQTRMNTEAFF
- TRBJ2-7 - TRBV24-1 TGTGCCACCAGTCGTGCCGGGGGGCGACCGCAGTACTTC CATSRAGGRPQYF
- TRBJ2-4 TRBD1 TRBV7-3 TGTGCCAGCAGCTTAGGCCCCATGCCAGGGGGACAAAACATTCAGTACTTC CASSLGPMPGGQNIQYF
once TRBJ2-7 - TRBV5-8 TGTGCCAGCAGCTTTTGGAGGGAAATTTTCTACGAGCAGTACTTC CASSFWREIFYEQYF
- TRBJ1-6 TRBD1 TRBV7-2 TGTGCCAGCAGCCTCACAGGGGACAATTCACCCCTCCACTTT CASSLTGDNSPLHF
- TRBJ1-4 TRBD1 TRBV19 TGTGCCAGTAGTATGGGGACAGGGGGCGAAAAACTGTTTTTT CASSMGTGGEKLFF
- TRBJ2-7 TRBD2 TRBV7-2 TGTGCCAGCAGCCCCGGGACTATCGAGCAGTACTTC CASSPGTIEQYF
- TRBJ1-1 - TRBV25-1 TGTGCCAGCGAAACGGCGGGGTACACTGAAGCTTTCTTT CASETAGYTEAFF
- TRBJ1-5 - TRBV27 TGTGCCAGCAGTTTACAGTCCAATCAGCCCCAGCATTTT CASSLQSNQPQHF
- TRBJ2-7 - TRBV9 TGTGCCAGCAGCGTAGGGCCCAGCTACGAGCAGTACTTC CASSVGPSYEQYF
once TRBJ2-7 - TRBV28 TGTGCCAGCAGATCTAACAGGGAACCCACCTACGAGCAGTACTTC CASRSNREPTYEQYF
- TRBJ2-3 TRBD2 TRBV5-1 TGCGCCAGCAGCCCGGGACTAGCGGGAGGGTACGCAGATACGCAGTATTTT CASSPGLAGGYADTQYF
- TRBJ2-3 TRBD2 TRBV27 TGTGCCAGCAGTACCCGGACTAGCGGGGTATTCGCAGATACGCAGTATTTT CASSTRTSGVFADTQYF
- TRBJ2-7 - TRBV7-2 TGTGCCAGCAGCTTATTCCTGACCGGACTGGTCCCCTACGAGCAGTACTTC CASSLFLTGLVPYEQYF
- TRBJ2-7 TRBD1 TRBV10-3 TGTGCCATCAGTGACCCAAGGTGGGGACAGGGAAGCTCCTACGAGCAGTACTTC CAISDPRWGQGSSYEQYF
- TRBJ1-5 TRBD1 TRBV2 TGTGCCAGCAGGGGCAGGGGGAGCAGCAATCAGCCCCAGCATTTT CASRGRGSSNQPQHF
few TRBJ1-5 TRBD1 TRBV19 TGTGCCAGTAGCCGGACAGGGGGAAACAATCAGCCCCAGCATTTT CASSRTGGNNQPQHF
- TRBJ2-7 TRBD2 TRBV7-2 TGTGCCAGCAGCTTAAATAGCGGGAGCTACGAGCAGTACTTC CASSLNSGSYEQYF
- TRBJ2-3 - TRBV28 TGTGCCAGCAGTTTATGGACCCCCACTATACGCGCAGATACGCAGTATTTT CASSLWTPTIRADTQYF
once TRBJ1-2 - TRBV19 TGTGCCAGTAGTCCCAACGTCATGATTGACAGACATGGCTACACCTTC CASSPNVMIDRHGYTF
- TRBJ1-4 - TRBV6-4 TGTGCCAGCAGTGTAAATGGAGGCGGTGAAAAACTGTTTTTT CASSVNGGGEKLFF
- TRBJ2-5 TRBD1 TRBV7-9 TGTGCCAGCAGCATTAGACAGGGGGCAGGGGAGACCCAGTACTTC CASSIRQGAGETQYF
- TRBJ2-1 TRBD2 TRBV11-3 TGTGCCAGCAGCTTAGGGCCTGGGACTAGCGTCTACAATGAGCAGTTCTTC CASSLGPGTSVYNEQFF
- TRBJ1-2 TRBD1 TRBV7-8 TGTGCCAGCAGCTTAGTCGGCAGGGGGCTCAATGGCTACACCTTC CASSLVGRGLNGYTF
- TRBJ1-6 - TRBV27 TGTGCCAGCGCCACTGGGGCAGGAGGGAATAATTCACCCCTCCACTTT CASATGAGGNNSPLHF